The 15 T cell receptor beta chains below were found in one sample sequenced in a study of T-cell memory formation after mild COVID-19. Each CDR3 protein gets one entry after TCRdb re-called the 5' RACE reads with MiXCR. This table holds some 490,000 distinct CDR3 sequences, roughly 20% found once. The sequenced sample consisted of PBMCs or a T cell subset sorted from them (not recorded which). These receptors came from an adult woman who had mild COVID-19 (a few samples of this study predate the infection). Cell type and time point are not known.

The genes are TRBV3-1 and TRBJ2-2; D not resolved. The CDR3 runs 15 residues. V dropped 0 bases and J dropped 6 bases, with 11 bases sitting between them. Germline lookup yields CDR1 LGHDT and CDR2 YNNKEL (reference sequence). CDR3 nucleotide sequence: TGTGCCAGCAGCCAAGATAGTATCTTCGCCGGGGAGCTGTTTTTT. It is translated as CASSQDSIFAGELFF.

The genes are TRBV12-3 or TRBV12-4 and TRBJ2-7, with D possibly TRBD2 on 6 matching bases. This CDR3 has 12 amino acids. Trimming pared 3 bases from V and 6 bases from J, leaving 9 bases between. CDR3 residues: CASSFSGAEQYF. In DNA form, the CDR3 reads TGTGCCAGCAGTTTTAGCGGAGCCGAGCAGTACTTC.

The chain uses TRBV6-2 or TRBV6-3 and TRBJ1-5; D uncertain. Trimming stripped 6 bases from V and 5 bases from J, with 11 bases between. The CDR3 covers 13 residues. Germline values: CDR1 MNHEY, CDR2 SVGEGT. The CDR3 bases are TGTGCCAGCAGCAAGGGCCTTCATCAGCCCCAGCATTTT. Translating it yields CASSKGLHQPQHF.

The chain is built from TRBV5-1 and TRBJ1-1; 7 bases are shared with TRBD1. Germline V gives CDR1 SGHRS, CDR2 YFSETQ. J lost 4 bases, V lost 4 bases, and 10 bases had no gene match. The CDR3 length is 15 residues. The chain's CDR3 is CASSPYTGATTEAFF. CDR3 coding DNA: TGCGCCAGCAGCCCGTACACAGGGGCGACCACTGAAGCTTTCTTT.

This clonotype turned up a few times. The rearrangement uses TRBV2 and TRBJ2-3; 10 bases line up with TRBD2. The CDR3 sequence is 15 residues long. Germline V CDR1 and CDR2: SNHLY, FYNNEI. V shed 2 bases, J shed 5 bases, and the junction held 4 bases outside the gene matches. The chain's CDR3 is CASSERVAGGDTQYF. CDR3 DNA sequence: TGTGCCAGCAGTGAAAGAGTAGCGGGGGGAGATACGCAGTATTTT.

This clonotype showed up just a few times. The chain has TRBV20-1 and TRBJ1-2; 7 nucleotides align to TRBD1. CDR1 and CDR2 (germline): DFQATT, SNEGSKA (reference sequence). The V and J ends lost 3 bases and 5 bases, in that order; junction bases with no gene match: 3. The CDR3 sequence is 12 residues long. CDR3 bases: TGCAGTGCTAGTGGGACAGCTTATGGCTACACCTTC. This sequence encodes CSASGTAYGYTF.

The sample holds a few counts of this clonotype. The chain joins TRBV18 to TRBJ2-2; D tentatively fits TRBD1 or TRBD2 (6 bases each). Trimming cost V 2 bases and J 4 bases, with 8 bases left between them. Looked up from germline, CDR1 is KGHSH and CDR2 is LQKENI. The CDR3 is 14 residues long. The CDR3 spells CASSPSGATGELFF. The DNA for the CDR3 is TGTGCCAGCTCACCATCGGGGGCCACCGGGGAGCTGTTTTTT.

The J gene is TRBJ2-2, the V gene TRBV19; tentatively, D is TRBD2 (5 bases). The CDR3 covers 16 residues. Trimming took 5 bases from V and 8 from J, leaving 21 bases between them. The germline gives CDR1 LNHDA, CDR2 SQIVND (reference sequence). CDR3 loop: CASSFNPGTPLGELFF. In nucleotides, the CDR3 is TGTGCCAGTAGTTTCAATCCGGGAACCCCCCTTGGGGAGCTGTTTTTT. Variable domain in full (rest from reference TRBV19 and TRBJ2-2): DGGITQSPKYLFRKEGQNVTLSCEQNLNHDAMYWYRQDPGQGLRLIYYSQIVNDFQKGDIAEGYSVSREKKESFPLTVTSAQKNPTAFYLCASSFNPGTPLGELFFGEGSRLTVL.

This clonotype has only a few counts. The chain employs TRBV6-1 and TRBJ1-2; 7 bases are shared with TRBD1. Germline V gene sequence: CDR1 MNHNS, CDR2 SASEGT. The CDR3 covers 14 residues. J was trimmed by 6 bases and V by 0 bases; bases with no gene match: 4. The CDR3 DNA follows: TGTGCCAGCAGTGAAGCTAACCAGGGGGATGGCTACACCTTC. Its translation: CASSEANQGDGYTF.

The chain carries TRBV7-8 and TRBJ1-5; tentative D call: TRBD1 (5 bases). V lost 2 bases, J lost 2 bases, and 25 bases lay in between. Per the germline V gene, CDR1 is SGHVS and CDR2 is FQNEAQ. This CDR3 is built from 20 residues. CDR3 nucleotides: TGTGCCAGCAGCTTAACTAGGTTCAGGGAGTATGGGAAAGGCAATCAGCCCCAGCATTTT. This translates into CASSLTRFREYGKGNQPQHF.

J is TRBJ2-7 and V is TRBV25-1; D not certain. This CDR3 contains 12 residues. Germline-derived CDR1 and CDR2 are MGHDK and SYGVNS. Trimming pared 6 bases from V and 3 bases from J, leaving 9 bases between. The CDR3 region has the DNA TGTGCCAGCAGCACCACTAACTACGAGCAGTACTTC. This gives the protein CASSTTNYEQYF.

This clonotype has at least ten counts. The rearrangement uses TRBV6-5 and TRBJ2-7, with TRBD1 matching 9 bases. With V trimmed by 0 bases and J by 5 bases, 5 bases remained unmatched. This CDR3 spans 15 amino acids. Germline CDR1 and CDR2: MNHEY and SVGAGI. DNA of the CDR3: TGTGCCAGCAGTTACTCGTCCGGGACAGGGAACGAGCAGTACTTC. Translating gives CASSYSSGTGNEQYF.

V is TRBV27 and J is TRBJ2-6; D remains unclear. CDR1 and CDR2 from the germline V gene are MNHEY and SMNVEV (reference sequence). Trimming removed 4 bases from V and 2 bases from J, with 6 bases in between. The CDR3 consists of 14 residues. The chain's CDR3 is CASSSDTGANVLTF. In nucleotides, the CDR3 is TGTGCCAGCAGTTCGGATACTGGGGCCAACGTCCTGACTTTC.

The chain carries TRBV24-1 and TRBJ2-1, with D perhaps assigned TRBD1 or TRBD2 (5 bases each). Germline CDR1 KGHDR, CDR2 SFDVKD. Deletions cut 4 bases from V and 6 bases from J, with 18 bases between. The CDR3 covers 16 residues. CDR3 DNA sequence: TGTGCCACCAGTGACCAGGGACCGCTAAAGGTCAATGAGCAGTTCTTC. Translating gives CATSDQGPLKVNEQFF.

The chain uses TRBV9 and TRBJ2-7; D is perhaps TRBD2 (5 bases). The CDR3 contains 16 residues. Germline loops: CDR1 SGDLS, CDR2 YYNGEE. With 3 bases removed from V and 0 bases from J, the gap between germline ends came to 16 bases. The CDR3 nucleotides are TGTGCCAGCAGCGCCGGACTGTCACTACACTCCTACGAGCAGTACTTC. Amino acids: CASSAGLSLHSYEQYF. Complete variable domain (other parts from reference TRBV9 and TRBJ2-7): DSGVTQTPKHLITATGQRVTLRCSPRSGDLSVYWYQQSLDQGLQFLIQYYNGEERAKGNILERFSAQQFPDLHSELNLSSLELGDSALYFCASSAGLSLHSYEQYFGPGTRLTVT.